This entry features one TCR beta chain sequence. As the sequencing template, cDNA was produced by extracting RNA and reverse transcribing it. Measured with immunoSEQ multiplex PCR; TCRdb has only the in-frame clones, and not every one. This sample has about 140,000 clones; nearly 55% occur once, and the top ten carry about 15%. Specified treatment: oral pan-JAK inhibitor, 5-10 mg twice daily. The data originate from a study of CD8+ T cells in alopecia areata. Germline lookup yields CDR1 MNHEY and CDR2 SMNVEV (reference sequence). The CDR3 has 13 residues. V was trimmed by 3 bases and J by 5 bases, leaving 10 bases between them.

The sequence was obtained from a human donor with alopecia areata. The chain links TRBV27 to TRBJ1-1; D might be TRBD1 (6 bases). The sequencing here drew on CD8+ T cells sorted from blood, taken at week 4, from a patient treated with tofacitinib. The CDR3 here is CASSLKGGTEAFF. CDR3 coding DNA: TGTGCCAGCAGTTTGAAGGGGGGTACTGAAGCTTTCTTT.